One sample yielded the 27 T cell receptor beta chains listed below, sequenced in a study of shared clonotypes between healthy human individuals (dated by TCRdb to 2020 to 2022). For the CD8 naive samples, CD45RO-negative cells were positively selected for CCR7, yielding a CD45RA+CCR7+ population from which TemRA cells were excluded. Receptors were amplified or captured by the immunoSEQ multiplex PCR assay. The source is immuneACCESS, and TCRdb retained only in-frame sequences with V and J called. Part of the clones is not carried over; for the studies checked, unresolved V genes explain less than half of this, and the remainder is unexplained. Within this sample are about 2 million clones, with less than 95% of them counted one time only. Jointly, the top ten make up about 1.1% of the sample. Sequences were obtained from naive CD8+ T cells sorted from blood. Taken with the paper, the label for cell subset or site translates to: CD45RA+CCR7+. All receptors derive from a young man in good health.

This chain links TRBV19 with TRBJ1-1; D not resolved. Looked up from germline, CDR1 is LNHDA and CDR2 is SQIVND (reference sequence). V lost 3 bases and J lost 1, with 9 bases in between. The CDR3 consists of 14 residues. In DNA, the CDR3 is TGTGCCAGTAGTATCCCGTGGGGGAACACTGAAGCTTTCTTT. Protein: CASSIPWGNTEAFF.

Worth noting for this clone: Other DNA sequences in the same sample also yield this CDR3. The rearrangement uses TRBV13 and TRBJ2-7; weak D call: TRBD2 (5 bases). V dropped 6 bases and J dropped 2 bases, with 8 bases sitting between them. The CDR3 covers 12 residues. Germline V gene sequence: CDR1 PRHDT, CDR2 FYEKMQ (reference sequence). The DNA of the CDR3 is TGTGCCAGCAGTACGGGGACCTACGAGCAGTACTTC. Translation: CASSTGTYEQYF.

The chain's CDR3 is CASSQVTGGNYGYTF. In DNA form, the CDR3 reads TGCGCCAGCAGCCAAGTCACAGGGGGGAACTATGGCTACACCTTC. V and J are TRBV4-3 and TRBJ1-2; 8 bases map to TRBD1. The germline CDR1 and CDR2 sequences are LGHNA and YSLEER. The CDR3 spans 15 residues. V was clipped by 1 base and J by 2 bases; unmatched bases: 3.

CDR3 DNA sequence: TGTGCCAGCAGCTTGGACGACAGCCCCTACGAGCAGTACTTC. It is translated as CASSLDDSPYEQYF. The rearrangement joins TRBV5-8 to TRBJ2-7, with D maybe TRBD1 (5 bases). The CDR3 has 14 residues. Trimming stripped 0 bases from V and 2 bases from J, with 9 bases between. CDR1 and CDR2 from the germline V gene are SGHTS and YDEGEE.

As regards this clone: The junction and the germline gene differ at one end; a read error may be behind it. The chain combines TRBV2 with TRBJ2-1; D ambiguous. CDR1 is SNHLY, CDR2 FYNNEI, per germline. There are 12 residues in the CDR3. The CDR3 bases are TGTGCCAGCAGTGGGGCCTATAATGAGCAGTTCTTC. Its protein product is CASSGAYNEQFF.

The chain joins TRBV6-5 to TRBJ2-7; no clear D. There are 10 residues in the CDR3. Trimming left V 2 bases short and J 5 bases short, with 1 base between. CDR1 is MNHEY, CDR2 SVGAGI, per germline. CDR3 DNA: TGTGCCAGCAGTTACGACGAGCAGTACTTC. This codes for CASSYDEQYF.

The chain employs TRBV5-8 and TRBJ1-3, with D unclear. V lost 2 bases, J lost 1 base, and 13 bases lay in between. Germline CDR1 and CDR2: SGHTS and YDEGEE. There are 16 residues in the CDR3. The chain's CDR3 is CASSFGDDTSGNTIYF. The CDR3 DNA follows: TGTGCCAGCAGCTTCGGAGATGACACATCTGGAAACACCATATATTTT.

Comment on this clone: Different DNA sequences within this sample yield the same CDR3. The CDR3 loop is CASRLAGGDEQYF. As DNA, the CDR3 is TGTGCCAGCCGCCTAGCAGGGGGCGACGAGCAGTACTTC. The chain uses TRBV19 and TRBJ2-7, with 8 bases fitting TRBD1. J was trimmed by 5 bases and V by 9 bases; bases with no gene match: 9. Germline CDR1 is LNHDA and CDR2 is SQIVND (reference sequence). The CDR3 spans 13 residues.

The chain employs TRBV4-1 and TRBJ2-7; 8 positions match TRBD2. CDR1 and CDR2 (germline): MGHRA, YSYEKL. The CDR3 totals 17 residues. With V trimmed by 2 bases and J by 3 bases, 12 bases remained unmatched. CDR3 loop: CASSQTLGTRAHYEQYF. DNA of the CDR3: TGCGCCAGCAGCCAAACTTTAGGGACTAGAGCTCACTACGAGCAGTACTTC.

The rearrangement uses TRBV13 and TRBJ2-7; 8 bases are shared with TRBD2. CDR1 is PRHDT and CDR2 is FYEKMQ in the germline V gene (reference sequence). V gave up 3 bases and J gave up 4 bases; unmatched junction bases: 11. CDR3 length: 16 residues. CDR3 amino acids: CASSFPPGTRTYEQYF. CDR3 coding DNA: TGTGCCAGCAGCTTCCCGCCGGGGACTAGAACATACGAGCAGTACTTC. Together with reference TRBV13 and TRBJ2-7, the CDR3 gives the full variable domain: AAGVIQSPRHLIKEKRETATLKCYPIPRHDTVYWYQQGPGQDPQFLISFYEKMQSDKGSIPDRFSAQQFSDYHSELNMSSLELGDSALYFCASSFPPGTRTYEQYFGPGTRLTVT.

The V call is TRBV6-6, the J call TRBJ2-2; 10 bases align to TRBD2. Per germline, CDR1 MNHNY and CDR2 SVGAGI (reference sequence). V gave up 4 bases and J gave up 6 bases; unmatched junction bases: 5. This CDR3 region has 15 residues. The CDR3 spells CASSWGTSEAGELFF. In DNA form, the CDR3 reads TGTGCCAGCAGTTGGGGGACTAGCGAGGCCGGGGAGCTGTTTTTT.

The J gene is TRBJ2-3, the V gene TRBV29-1; D not resolved. CDR1 is SQVTM and CDR2 is ANQGSEA in the germline V gene. Trimming took 3 bases from V and 4 from J, leaving 2 bases between them. The length of the CDR3 is 10 residues. The CDR3 DNA reads as TGCAGCGTTGACGCAGATACGCAGTATTTT. It encodes CSVDADTQYF.

V gene TRBV12-5 combines with J gene TRBJ1-5, with D tentatively TRBD1 (6 bases). The V end was cut by 2 bases, the J end by 5 bases, with 19 bases between. Germline assignment: CDR1 LGHNT and CDR2 FRNRAP. This CDR3 comprises 17 residues. CDR3 loop: CASGLPRVWGRDQPQHF. As DNA, the CDR3 is TGTGCTAGTGGTTTGCCCCGGGTGTGGGGGCGGGATCAGCCCCAGCATTTT.

The sample holds one count of this clone. The V and J genes are TRBV7-6 and TRBJ2-1; weak D call: TRBD1 (5 bases). The CDR3 totals 17 residues. Trimming took 1 base from V and 4 from J, leaving 17 bases between them. CDR1 and CDR2 from the germline V gene are SGHVS and FNYEAQ. This CDR3 is CASSLGPWGSKYNEQFF. As DNA, the CDR3 is TGTGCCAGCAGCTTAGGACCCTGGGGCAGTAAATACAATGAGCAGTTCTTC. The entire variable domain, with the rest obtained from reference TRBV7-6 and TRBJ2-1, is as follows: GAGVSQSPRYKVTKRGQDVALRCDPISGHVSLYWYRQALGQGPEFLTYFNYEAQQDKSGLPNDRFSAERPEGSISTLTIQRTEQRDSAMYRCASSLGPWGSKYNEQFFGPGTRLTVL.

This clone appeared a single time. V is TRBV2 and J is TRBJ2-1, with D perhaps being TRBD1 or TRBD2 (5 bases each). This CDR3 is 15 amino acids long. The V end lost 3 bases, the J end lost 0 bases, and 9 bases lay between the germline ends. The germline V gene has CDR1 SNHLY and CDR2 FYNNEI. The CDR3 nucleotides read TGTGCCAGCAGTGATCCAGGGAGCTCCTACAATGAGCAGTTCTTC. Its translation is CASSDPGSSYNEQFF.

Regarding this clone: The same CDR3 also results from other DNA sequences found in this sample. The chain combines TRBV9 with TRBJ2-3; 7 bases line up with TRBD2. V lost 0 bases to trimming and J lost 3 bases; unmatched junction nucleotides: 4. This CDR3 region has 15 residues. Per germline, CDR1 SGDLS and CDR2 YYNGEE. The chain's CDR3 is CASSVVGGGTDTQYF. CDR3 bases: TGTGCCAGCAGCGTAGTGGGCGGGGGTACAGATACGCAGTATTTT.

The chain is built from TRBV13 and TRBJ2-3, with D perhaps matching TRBD1 (6 bases). Germline lookup yields CDR1 PRHDT and CDR2 FYEKMQ (reference sequence). V shed 6 bases and J shed 4 bases, with 17 bases lying between them. The CDR3 spans 15 residues. CDR3: CASSDRGQYPDTQYF. CDR3 DNA sequence: TGTGCCAGCAGTGATAGAGGACAGTACCCAGATACGCAGTATTTT. The complete variable domain, with remaining parts taken from reference TRBV13 and TRBJ2-3, reads AAGVIQSPRHLIKEKRETATLKCYPIPRHDTVYWYQQGPGQDPQFLISFYEKMQSDKGSIPDRFSAQQFSDYHSELNMSSLELGDSALYFCASSDRGQYPDTQYFGPGTRLTVL.

This CDR3 reads CASSPQTFPYGYTF. DNA of the CDR3: TGTGCCAGCAGTCCTCAGACCTTCCCCTATGGCTACACCTTC. The chain recombines TRBV6-5 with TRBJ1-2; no clear D gene. The length of the CDR3 is 14 residues. The germline V gene has CDR1 MNHEY and CDR2 SVGAGI. Deletions cut 5 bases from V and 4 bases from J, with 14 bases between.

V is TRBV7-9 and J is TRBJ2-7, with 7 nucleotides matching TRBD1. Trimming cost V 9 bases and J 4 bases; bases outside gene matches: 9. In germline, CDR1 is SEHNR, CDR2 FQNEAQ (reference sequence). This CDR3 is 13 amino acids long. The chain's CDR3 is CASTRDSLYEQYF. DNA of the CDR3: TGTGCCAGTACCCGGGACAGTCTATACGAGCAGTACTTC.

The chain links TRBV13 to TRBJ2-5, with TRBD2 identical over 8 bases. The CDR3 sequence is 16 residues long. The ends lost 5 bases at V and 4 bases at J; junction bases unmatched: 12. CDR1 and CDR2 from the germline V gene are PRHDT and FYEKMQ (reference sequence). The CDR3 loop is CASSPRDTGGRETQYF. CDR3 coding DNA: TGTGCCAGCAGCCCCCGCGACACGGGGGGGCGAGAGACCCAGTACTTC.

This chain links TRBV9 with TRBJ2-2; TRBD1 matches 9 bases. Unmatched junction bases numbered 18, after V lost 3 bases and J lost 3 bases. This CDR3 spans 20 amino acids. Germline CDR1 SGDLS, CDR2 YYNGEE. DNA for the CDR3: TGTGCCAGCAGCGACGACCCCTCCCTGACAGGGGGAATGGACACCGGGGAGCTGTTTTTT. Translating gives CASSDDPSLTGGMDTGELFF.

The chain recombines TRBV27 with TRBJ2-7; 9 nucleotides agree with TRBD1. This CDR3 spans 15 amino acids. Trimming removed 6 bases from V and 2 bases from J; junction bases left unmatched: 8. Germline CDR1 MNHEY, CDR2 SMNVEV (reference sequence). The CDR3 here is CASSSEGQGTYEQYF. The CDR3 nucleotides are TGTGCCAGCAGCTCGGAGGGACAGGGTACCTACGAGCAGTACTTC.

The chain carries TRBV6-4 and TRBJ1-6, with a possible D match to TRBD1 (5 bases). Germline CDR1 is MRHNA and CDR2 is SNTAGT. This CDR3 is 14 amino acids long. V dropped 9 bases and J dropped 6 bases, with 15 bases sitting between them. The CDR3, as DNA: TGTGCCAGGGCCAGGGCAATTTCTAATTCACCCCTCCACTTT. The encoded protein is CARARAISNSPLHF.

The chain has TRBV10-1 and TRBJ2-5; no firm D call. Germline V gene data show CDR1 as WNHNN and CDR2 as SYGVQD (reference sequence). There are 13 residues in the CDR3. Trimming removed 5 bases from V and 4 bases from J, with 11 bases in between. The CDR3 region is CASSPQLGETQYF. The CDR3 bases are TGCGCCAGCAGTCCCCAACTGGGAGAGACCCAGTACTTC.

CDR3: CASSGHVQVPANGELFF. In DNA, the CDR3 is TGTGCCAGCAGCGGACATGTACAGGTTCCCGCGAACGGGGAGCTGTTTTTT. The chain joins TRBV9 to TRBJ2-2; possible D gene TRBD1, 5 bases. V was cut by 3 bases and J by 7 bases, with 22 bases left in between. The CDR3 covers 17 residues. Germline V gene lookup returns CDR1 SGDLS and CDR2 YYNGEE.

This clone occurred once. The chain couples TRBV9 to TRBJ2-1; TRBD2 is a possible D gene (7 bases). The ends were cut back, 3 bases at V and 10 bases at J, with 20 bases in the middle. Germline lookup yields CDR1 SGDLS and CDR2 YYNGEE. CDR3 length equals 15 residues. The CDR3 protein is CASSAGGAGDGEQFF. Here the CDR3 DNA reads TGTGCCAGCAGCGCCGGGGGCGCGGGAGATGGCGAGCAGTTCTTC.

The chain links TRBV7-6 to TRBJ2-2; the D gene is possibly TRBD2 (6 bases). V was clipped by 6 bases and J by 2 bases, with 16 bases between them. The germline gives CDR1 SGHVS, CDR2 FNYEAQ. CDR3 length equals 16 residues. CDR3: CASRDPGTANTGELFF. CDR3 sequence (DNA): TGTGCCAGCAGGGACCCCGGGACTGCAAACACCGGGGAGCTGTTTTTT.